This T cell receptor beta chain was sequenced for a study of radiotherapy plus CTLA-4 blockade in lung cancer. Findings of the study overall: In blood, after radiotherapy plus ipilimumab, tumor-derived TCR clones expanded.

Chemo-refractory metastatic non-small-cell lung cancer patients received focal radiation with ipilimumab CTLA-4 blockade. Worth noting for this clone: Its antigen is unknown.

Here immunoSEQ multiplex PCR was the method, and the copy in TCRdb shows in-frame clones only, minus some. The data hold approximately 70,000 clones, with less than 85% observed a single time. This sequence was found in a human donor with non-small cell lung cancer whose response to radiotherapy plus ipilimumab could not be evaluated. Some clones in this sample may be carry-over from other donors' samples. This material consisted of peripheral blood, taken from a patient treated with radiotherapy plus ipilimumab.

The CDR3 loop is CASGTSGGVNEQFF. CDR3 DNA: TGTGCCAGCGGGACTAGCGGGGGGGTCAATGAGCAGTTCTTC. The rearrangement uses TRBV7-9 and TRBJ2-1; TRBD2 aligns across 16 bases. The CDR3 has 14 residues. The germline CDR1 and CDR2 sequences are SEHNR and FQNEAQ (reference sequence). V was pared by 8 bases and J by 6 bases, with 1 base of the junction left unmatched. Using reference TRBV7-9 and TRBJ2-1 for the parts outside the CDR3, the full variable domain is DTGVSQNPRHKITKRGQNVTFRCDPISEHNRLYWYRQTLGQGPEFLTYFQNEAQLEKSRLLSDRFSAERPKGSFSTLEIQRTEQGDSAMYLCASGTSGGVNEQFFGPGTRLTVL.